A single T cell receptor beta chain is shown here with its context. The antigen is unknown. This record belongs to a study of cytomegalovirus exposure and HLA in healthy donors. Germline-derived CDR1 and CDR2 are SGHVS and FNYEAQ. Trimming cost V 4 bases and J 2 bases, with 14 bases left between them. The length of the CDR3 is 15 residues. Study-level points and caveats: Researchers counted around 180 TCR beta chains as cytomegalovirus-associated.

Profiling relied on immunoSEQ multiplex PCR, and the TCRdb table lists in-frame clones only, not all of them. The sample lists about 100,000 clones; roughly 84% were seen once. The origin of this receptor is a woman younger than 30 in good health and CMV-seronegative. The genes are TRBV7-6 and TRBJ1-2, with a tentative D call TRBD1 (5 bases). Sequenced: PBMCs. The CDR3 region is CASSSITGANYGYTF. DNA of the CDR3: TGTGCCAGCAGCTCCATTACAGGCGCCAACTATGGCTACACCTTC.